This is a list of T cell receptor beta chains from one sample in a study of immune heterogeneity within non-small cell lung tumors. TCRdb redid the calling of the multiplex PCR reads with MiXCR, one entry per CDR3 protein. The profile shows about 20,000 distinct CDR3 sequences, 28% of them singletons. The sample was lung tumor tissue. All receptors derive from a man aged 35 to 55 with non-small cell lung cancer. CDR3s include the opening cysteine and the closing phenylalanine or tryptophan. D genes are given only for firm matches. Size is stated for part of the rows, as once, few or many counts, or as a class when the clone is expanded.

TRBJ2-1 | TRBV29-1 | NA | many | TGCAGCGTCCGTGGGGCACGGGGGTCGGAAAATGAGCAGTTCTTC | CSVRGARGSENEQFF
TRBJ2-1 | TRBV4-2 | NA | NA | TGTGCCAGCAGCCAGACCCCTAGCGAAAATGAGCAGTTCTTC | CASSQTPSENEQFF
TRBJ2-1 | TRBV24-1 | NA | few | TGTGCCACCAGTGCCTCCGGTCAGGGCGACAATGAGCAGTTCTTC | CATSASGQGDNEQFF
TRBJ2-7 | TRBV27 | NA | few | TGTGCCAGCAGTCCATCTACAGGGCACGAGCAGTACTTC | CASSPSTGHEQYF
TRBJ2-7 | TRBV6-2/TRBV6-3 | TRBD1 | many | TGTGCCAGCAGTTGGGACAGGGAGTACGAGCAGTACTTC | CASSWDREYEQYF
TRBJ2-6 | TRBV20-1 | TRBD2 | few | TGCAGTGCTAGTGCGGGAGGGCCTGGTGGGGCCAACGTCCTGACTTTC | CSASAGGPGGANVLTF
TRBJ1-2 | TRBV6-1 | TRBD1 | many | TGTGCCAGCAAACCAGGGGGCGTCTATGGCTACACCTTC | CASKPGGVYGYTF
TRBJ2-1 | TRBV24-1 | NA | many | TGTGCCACCGGTCCCTACAATGAGCAGTTCTTC | CATGPYNEQFF
TRBJ2-7 | TRBV20-1 | TRBD2 | NA | TGCAGTGCTGTACTAGCGGGAGGTTTGAACAAGCAGTACTTC | CSAVLAGGLNKQYF
TRBJ1-1 | TRBV7-2 | TRBD1 | NA | TGTGCCAGCAGCTTCCGAGGTACAGGGGTCAACACTGAAGCTTTCTTT | CASSFRGTGVNTEAFF
TRBJ1-5 | TRBV3-2 | NA | few | TGTGCCAGCAGCCCCGGGACAGGGTCAAGGGGGCCCCAGCATTTT | CASSPGTGSRGPQHF
TRBJ1-3 | TRBV12-3/TRBV12-4 | TRBD1 | many | TGTGCCAGCAGTTTTGCGGACAGGGCTCCCCAGGGAAACACCATATATTTT | CASSFADRAPQGNTIYF
TRBJ1-4 | TRBV12-3/TRBV12-4 | NA | NA | TGTGCCAGCAGTTTAAGGCGAGGGGCTAATGAAAAACTGTTTTTT | CASSLRRGANEKLFF
TRBJ2-7 | TRBV6-2/TRBV6-3 | NA | NA | TGTGCCAGCAGCGAGGACGGGTACGAGCAGTACTTC | CASSEDGYEQYF
TRBJ2-7 | TRBV5-1 | NA | few | TGCGCCAGCAGCGGAGACCTAGGATACGAGCAGTACTTC | CASSGDLGYEQYF
TRBJ1-1 | TRBV30 | NA | few | TGTGCCTGGGTGACTAAGGACAGACCCGGCACTGAAGCTTTCTTT | CAWVTKDRPGTEAFF
TRBJ1-4 | TRBV20-1 | TRBD1 | few | TGCAGTGCTAGAAGGGGACAGGGTAATGAAAAACTGTTTTTT | CSARRGQGNEKLFF
TRBJ2-3 | TRBV10-3 | TRBD2 | many | TGTGCCATCAGACGATCCGCTAGCGGGAGCACAGATACGCAGTATTTT | CAIRRSASGSTDTQYF
TRBJ2-7 | TRBV5-1 | NA | many | TGCGCCAGCAGCTTGGGTGGACGGCAGAGCTCCTACGAGCAGTACTTC | CASSLGGRQSSYEQYF
TRBJ1-1 | TRBV19 | NA | few | TGTGCCAGTCATGGGTCCACTGAAGCTTTCTTT | CASHGSTEAFF
TRBJ2-5 | TRBV5-6 | TRBD2 | NA | TGTGCCAGCAGCTTGTGGACTAGCGAGTACCAAGAGACCCAGTACTTC | CASSLWTSEYQETQYF
TRBJ2-2 | TRBV5-6 | TRBD1 | NA | TGTGCCAGCAGCACCGGGACAGGGGGCCTGGAGCTGTTTTTT | CASSTGTGGLELFF
TRBJ2-1 | TRBV5-8 | TRBD2 | few | TGTGCCAGCACATCTAGCGGGAGCTGGGGTGAGCAGTTCTTC | CASTSSGSWGEQFF
TRBJ2-5 | TRBV19 | NA | NA | TGTGCCAGTAGTATAGAAAGGGGTGGAGAGACCCAGTACTTC | CASSIERGGETQYF
TRBJ2-2 | TRBV4-2 | NA | medium-sized | TGTGCCAGCAGCCACGCTAGGGGGGCGAACACCGGGGAGCTGTTTTTT | CASSHARGANTGELFF
TRBJ2-5 | TRBV25-1 | NA | few | TGTGCCAGCAGTGAATTAGGGACGGAGGCCGTGACCCAGTATTTC | CASSELGTEAVTQYF
TRBJ1-4 | TRBV4-2 | TRBD1 | few | TGTGCCAGCAGCCGGGACAGGGGTGAAAAACTGTTTTTT | CASSRDRGEKLFF
TRBJ2-7 | TRBV6-2/TRBV6-3 | TRBD2 | medium-sized | TGTGCCAGCAGTCAGCCCGGGACTAGCGGCTACGAGCAGTACTTC | CASSQPGTSGYEQYF
TRBJ1-6 | TRBV6-1 | TRBD1 | many | TGTGCCAGCAGTGACGGGGTTCCCAGGGGGCACTCACCCCTCCACTTT | CASSDGVPRGHSPLHF
TRBJ2-7 | TRBV10-3 | TRBD2 | few | TGTGCCATCAGTGAGTCAGGGACTAGCGGGAGGTACGAGCAGTACTTC | CAISESGTSGRYEQYF
TRBJ1-2 | TRBV20-1 | NA | NA | TGCAGTGCTATATGTACCAACTATGGCTACACCTTC | CSAICTNYGYTF
TRBJ2-3 | TRBV5-6 | NA | few | TGTGCCAGCAGCTTGTACTGGCGGGCCACAGATACGCAGTATTTT | CASSLYWRATDTQYF
TRBJ2-7 | TRBV6-2/TRBV6-3 | NA | large | TGTGCCAGCAGCGAGGTCGAGGGCAGGGAAGACTACGAGCAGTACTTC | CASSEVEGREDYEQYF
TRBJ1-5 | TRBV7-9 | NA | many | TGTGCCAGCAGCACCCTGTTTAACAATCAGCCCCAGCATTTT | CASSTLFNNQPQHF
TRBJ2-7 | TRBV7-2 | NA | many | TGTGCCAGCAGCTTGTCACCAAGGACCTACGAGCAGTACTTC | CASSLSPRTYEQYF
TRBJ1-2 | TRBV30 | NA | many | TGTGCCTGGAGTACCGGGAGTCCAGGGTTCTATGGCTACACCTTC | CAWSTGSPGFYGYTF
TRBJ2-3 | TRBV27 | NA | few | TGTGCCAGCAGTTCCCGAAGACAGCTTTCGACAGATACGCAGTATTTT | CASSSRRQLSTDTQYF
TRBJ2-1 | TRBV20-1 | NA | NA | TGCAGTGCTAGACCGTGGAGGGAGCCCCACAATGAGCAGTTCTTC | CSARPWREPHNEQFF
TRBJ2-2 | TRBV10-3 | TRBD1 | many | TGTGCCACCGGACAGGGCACCGGGGAGCTGTTTTTT | CATGQGTGELFF
TRBJ2-7 | TRBV11-3 | NA | many | TGTGCCAGCACCTTGGGCGGGCCCAGCGAGCAGTACTTC | CASTLGGPSEQYF
TRBJ2-7 | TRBV12-3/TRBV12-4 | NA | NA | TGTGCCAGTTGCCCCGCGGGAACCTACGAGCAGTACTTC | CASCPAGTYEQYF
TRBJ2-5 | TRBV30 | TRBD1 | few | TGTGCCTGGAGTAAGGGGGCGGAGACCCAGTACTTC | CAWSKGAETQYF
TRBJ2-1 | TRBV2 | NA | few | TGTGCCAGCAGACCCCTGATTGAGGCTAACTACAATGAGCAGTTCTTC | CASRPLIEANYNEQFF
TRBJ1-2 | TRBV24-1 | NA | medium-sized | TGTGCCACCTCAGACGGGACAAAAGCGCCTGGCTACACCTTC | CATSDGTKAPGYTF
TRBJ2-1 | TRBV3-1 | NA | few | TGTGCCAGCAGCCCCAGTCGGATCTCCCACAATGAGGAGTTCTTC | CASSPSRISHNEEFF
TRBJ2-7 | TRBV7-2 | NA | many | TGTGCCAGCAGCTTAATGACAGTCGAGCAGTACTTC | CASSLMTVEQYF